This TCR beta chain is drawn from a study of T cells in Graves' hyperthyroidism and ophthalmopathy. Study-wide results and limits: Within blood appeared most thyroid clonotypes that had expanded above 0.001. The model's output predicted ophthalmopathy at a median of about 5.9 months prior to onset.

An absence of ophthalmopathy progression within 18 months meant stable Graves' hyperthyroidism. Diagnosing involved the use of clinical symptoms, serum thyroxine and TRAb, thyroid ultrasound and orbital computed tomography. RNA transcripts served as the template for amplifying TCR beta CDR3 regions. HTBI primers were used for first-round RT-PCR of the TCR CDR3. Using its own MiXCR run on the multiplex PCR reads, TCRdb lists one record per CDR3 protein. The table includes approximately 520,000 distinct CDR3 sequences, less than 25% detected once. The CDR3 totals 17 residues. The J segment lost 2 bases and the V segment lost 3 bases, leaving 12 bases of the junction unmatched. Germline V gene sequence: CDR1 MGHRA, CDR2 YSYEKL. Concerning this clonotype: The antigen is unknown. A much more abundant neighbour one base away suggests this may be a read error. The CDR3 does not close with the conserved phenylalanine or tryptophan, likely indicating a read error.

The source material was blood. The rearrangement links TRBV4-1 to TRBJ1-2; 7 nucleotides align to TRBD1. The sequence came from a young man with Graves' hyperthyroidism. CDR3 DNA: TGCGCCAGCAGCCAGGGGGTCCTCCGGGACAGCAACTATGGCTACACCTAC. It codes for CASSQGVLRDSNYGYTY.